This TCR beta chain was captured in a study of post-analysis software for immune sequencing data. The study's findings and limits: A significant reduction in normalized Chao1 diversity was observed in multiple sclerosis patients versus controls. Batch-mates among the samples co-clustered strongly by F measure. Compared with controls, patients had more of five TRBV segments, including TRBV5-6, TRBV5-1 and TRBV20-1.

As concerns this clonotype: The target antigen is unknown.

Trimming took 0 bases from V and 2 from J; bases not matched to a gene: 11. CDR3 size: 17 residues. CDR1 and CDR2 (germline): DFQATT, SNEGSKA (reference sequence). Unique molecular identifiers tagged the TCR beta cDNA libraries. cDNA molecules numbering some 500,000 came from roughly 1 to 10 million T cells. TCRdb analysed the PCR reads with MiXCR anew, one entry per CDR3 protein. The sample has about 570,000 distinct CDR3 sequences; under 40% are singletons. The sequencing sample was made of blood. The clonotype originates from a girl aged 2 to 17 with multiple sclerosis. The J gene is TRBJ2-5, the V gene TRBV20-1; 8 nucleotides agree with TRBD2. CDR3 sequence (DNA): TGCAGTGCTAGAGATTACGCAAGCGGGGGCTTACAAGAGACCCAGTACTTC. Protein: CSARDYASGGLQETQYF.